The next 21 T cell receptor beta chains were all read from a single sample in a study of T cells in narcolepsy. Some clones are missing from TCRdb's copy, which holds only in-frame ones; the method was immunoSEQ multiplex PCR. The sample shows around 27,000 clones, about four fifths of them seen only once. The sample taken for sequencing was CD45RA- memory CD4+ T cells from PBMCs. The receptors were sampled from a human donor with narcolepsy.

This chain uses TRBV4-3 with TRBJ1-2, with 9 bases lining up with TRBD1. V gave up 0 bases and J gave up 8 bases; unmatched junction bases: 7. In germline, CDR1 is LGHNA, CDR2 YSLEER. The CDR3 has 15 amino acids. CDR3 coding DNA: TGCGCCAGCAGCCAAGACCTCGGGACAGGGCTCGGCTACACCTTC. This gives the protein CASSQDLGTGLGYTF.

This sequence joins TRBV4-3 and TRBJ1-3; no firm D call. The V end lost 6 bases, the J end lost 3 bases, and 0 bases lay between the germline ends. The CDR3 is 10 amino acids. CDR1 and CDR2 from the germline V gene are LGHNA and YSLEER. DNA for the CDR3: TGCGCCAGCAGTGGAAACACCATATATTTT. The encoded protein is CASSGNTIYF.

The rearrangement joins TRBV7-9 to TRBJ1-2; a possible D gene is TRBD1 (5 bases). This CDR3 has 13 amino acids. V was shortened by 5 bases and J by 4 bases, with 11 bases between the two germline ends. Germline assignment: CDR1 SEHNR and CDR2 FQNEAQ (reference sequence). CDR3 loop: CASSQRGGYGYTF. The CDR3 region has the DNA TGTGCCAGCAGCCAAAGGGGTGGCTATGGCTACACCTTC.

This clone was counted once. V usage is TRBV9 and J usage is TRBJ1-2; 7 bases align to TRBD1. The CDR3 runs to 14 residues. V was pared by 0 bases and J by 8 bases, with 7 bases of the junction left unmatched. Germline V CDR1 and CDR2: SGDLS, YYNGEE. The CDR3 reads CASSVDRGRGGYTF. The CDR3 nucleotides read TGTGCCAGCAGCGTAGACAGGGGCAGGGGAGGCTACACCTTC. The full variable domain, completed using reference TRBV9 and TRBJ1-2, is DSGVTQTPKHLITATGQRVTLRCSPRSGDLSVYWYQQSLDQGLQFLIQYYNGEERAKGNILERFSAQQFPDLHSELNLSSLELGDSALYFCASSVDRGRGGYTFGSGTRLTVV.

The chain couples TRBV7-2 to TRBJ2-1; TRBD2 might be the D (6 bases). Trimming removed 6 bases at V and 7 bases at J, with 13 bases between. The CDR3 covers 13 residues. From germline, CDR1 is SGHTA and CDR2 FQGNSA. Here the CDR3 DNA reads TGTGCCAGCAGTTCGTCGAGCGGGAATGAGCAGTTCTTC. Its protein product is CASSSSSGNEQFF.

The genes are TRBV14 and TRBJ1-3; D remains unclear. The CDR3 covers 16 residues. Trimming removed 0 bases at V and 0 bases at J, with 9 bases between. In germline, CDR1 is SGHDN, CDR2 FVKESK. The CDR3 DNA follows: TGTGCCAGCAGCCAAGATCTGGGCAGCTCTGGAAACACCATATATTTT. Translation gives CASSQDLGSSGNTIYF.

The J gene is TRBJ2-3, the V gene TRBV2; tentatively, D is TRBD2 (5 bases). V lost 3 bases and J lost 2, with 6 bases in between. The CDR3 runs to 13 residues. Germline CDR1 reads SNHLY; CDR2 reads FYNNEI. The CDR3 spells CASSDGLTDTQYF. The CDR3 DNA sequence: TGTGCCAGCAGTGATGGACTCACAGATACGCAGTATTTT.

Only a few counts were recorded for this clone. The genes are TRBV5-6 and TRBJ1-4; no reliable D call. Trimming stripped 2 bases from V and 7 bases from J, with 15 bases between. CDR3 length: 15 amino acids. CDR1 and CDR2 (germline): SGHDT, YYEEEE. CDR3 coding DNA: TGTGCCAGCAGCTTAGTAGGACCTTTGGGTGAAAAACTGTTTTTT. Translating it yields CASSLVGPLGEKLFF.

J is TRBJ1-6 and V is TRBV9; TRBD1 agrees at 11 bases. Germline loops: CDR1 SGDLS, CDR2 YYNGEE. Trimming cost V 0 bases and J 15 bases; bases outside gene matches: 8. The CDR3 has 15 amino acids. CDR3 amino acids: CASSVDPGTGGLLHF. DNA of the CDR3: TGTGCCAGCAGCGTAGATCCCGGGACAGGGGGACTCCTCCACTTT. Full variable domain (outside the CDR3, taken from reference TRBV9 and TRBJ1-6): DSGVTQTPKHLITATGQRVTLRCSPRSGDLSVYWYQQSLDQGLQFLIQYYNGEERAKGNILERFSAQQFPDLHSELNLSSLELGDSALYFCASSVDPGTGGLLHFGNGTRLTVT.

This chain links TRBV5-1 with TRBJ2-1, with 15 bases matching TRBD2. CDR1 is SGHRS, CDR2 YFSETQ, per germline. Trimming removed 3 bases from V and 4 bases from J; junction bases left unmatched: 5. The CDR3 spans 17 residues. The DNA for the CDR3 is TGCGCCAGCAGCTGGACTAGCGGGAGGGCACGATACAATGAGCAGTTCTTC. Protein: CASSWTSGRARYNEQFF.

V usage is TRBV6-6 and J usage is TRBJ1-1; D is unresolved. The germline V and J ends were trimmed by 5 bases and 8 bases, with 15 bases remaining between them. The CDR3 spans 13 residues. CDR1 and CDR2 (germline): MNHNY, SVGAGI (reference sequence). CDR3 loop: CASSNQRWREAFF. The CDR3 nucleotides are TGTGCCAGCAGTAATCAAAGGTGGAGGGAAGCTTTCTTT.

The chain uses TRBV6-1 and TRBJ2-3; the D gene is possibly TRBD1 (5 bases). The CDR3 spans 13 residues. The germline V gene encodes CDR1 MNHNS and CDR2 SASEGT. Trimming pared 5 bases from V and 5 bases from J, leaving 11 bases between. Written as DNA, the CDR3 is TGTGCCAGCAGTTCCAGGGCGGTAGATACGCAGTATTTT. Amino acid sequence: CASSSRAVDTQYF.

The chain is built from TRBV5-1 and TRBJ1-6; 11 nucleotides align to TRBD1. The CDR3 spans 16 residues. V lost 4 bases and J lost 9; bases outside the gene matches: 9. Germline values: CDR1 SGHRS, CDR2 YFSETQ. CDR3 bases: TGCGCCAGCAGCCTCGCAGGGACAGGGGGGGTTTCACCCCTCCACTTT. Protein sequence: CASSLAGTGGVSPLHF.

The chain is built from TRBV13 and TRBJ1-2, with TRBD1 matching over 10 bases. The CDR3 runs 16 residues. The V segment lost 4 bases and the J segment 3 bases; nucleotides outside the gene matches: 8. In germline, CDR1 is PRHDT, CDR2 FYEKMQ (reference sequence). CDR3 sequence: CASSSTRTGGDYGYTF. The CDR3 DNA reads as TGTGCCAGCAGCTCAACCCGGACAGGGGGAGACTATGGCTACACCTTC.

This sequence joins TRBV7-9 and TRBJ2-1; possible D gene TRBD1, 5 bases. The CDR3 is 16 residues long. Germline V lookup: CDR1 SEHNR, CDR2 FQNEAQ (reference sequence). Trimming removed 6 bases from V and 5 bases from J, with 20 bases in between. CDR3 amino acids: CASRPRTRTLNNEQFF. The CDR3 coding sequence is TGTGCCAGCAGACCCAGGACCCGGACATTGAACAATGAGCAGTTCTTC.

The rearrangement links TRBV28 to TRBJ2-6; D call uncertain. This CDR3 is 12 amino acids long. The germline CDR1 and CDR2 sequences are MDHEN and SYDVKM. V lost 1 base and J 6 bases, leaving 1 base between the germline ends. This CDR3 reads CASSLSANVLTF. The CDR3 nucleotides read TGTGCCAGCAGTTTATCGGCCAACGTCCTGACTTTC.

This clone was seen only a few times. The gene calls are TRBV5-1 and TRBJ2-5, with TRBD2 matching over 7 bases. The CDR3 spans 16 residues. V gave up 0 bases and J gave up 7 bases; unmatched junction bases: 12. Looked up from germline, CDR1 is SGHRS and CDR2 is YFSETQ. CDR3 sequence: CASSLDSGISGGTQYF. CDR3 sequence (DNA): TGCGCCAGCAGCTTGGACAGCGGGATCTCCGGGGGGACCCAGTACTTC.

This CDR3 reads CASVRGTSTDTQYF. Written as DNA, the CDR3 is TGCGCCAGCGTCCGAGGGACTAGCACAGATACGCAGTATTTT. V and J are TRBV5-1 and TRBJ2-3, with a tentative D call TRBD2 (6 bases). The V gene lost 7 bases and the J gene lost 0 bases, with 12 bases spanning the gap. Germline loops: CDR1 SGHRS, CDR2 YFSETQ. The CDR3 runs 14 residues.

This chain uses TRBV5-1 with TRBJ2-7, with D possibly TRBD2 on 6 matching bases. CDR1 and CDR2 (germline): SGHRS, YFSETQ. There are 13 residues in the CDR3. Trimming cost V 0 bases and J 3 bases, with 7 bases left between them. The CDR3 region has the DNA TGCGCCAGCAGCTTGGGCGGGGACTACGAGCAGTACTTC. Translating it yields CASSLGGDYEQYF.

The chain has TRBV9 and TRBJ2-2; no firm D call. CDR1 and CDR2 (germline): SGDLS, YYNGEE. The CDR3 has 14 amino acids. Trimming shortened V by 0 bases and J by 3 bases, and 6 bases separated the two germline ends. CDR3 sequence: CASSVEIHTGELFF. The CDR3 DNA sequence: TGTGCCAGCAGCGTAGAGATCCACACCGGGGAGCTGTTTTTT. The complete variable domain, with remaining parts taken from reference TRBV9 and TRBJ2-2, reads DSGVTQTPKHLITATGQRVTLRCSPRSGDLSVYWYQQSLDQGLQFLIQYYNGEERAKGNILERFSAQQFPDLHSELNLSSLELGDSALYFCASSVEIHTGELFFGEGSRLTVL.

The chain has TRBV28 and TRBJ2-7; maybe TRBD2 (6 bases). CDR1 and CDR2 (germline): MDHEN, SYDVKM. Trimming removed 3 bases from V and 2 bases from J, with 8 bases in between. This CDR3 is 13 amino acids long. In DNA, the CDR3 is TGTGCCAGCAGTTTCGGGAGAACCTACGAGCAGTACTTC. This codes for CASSFGRTYEQYF.